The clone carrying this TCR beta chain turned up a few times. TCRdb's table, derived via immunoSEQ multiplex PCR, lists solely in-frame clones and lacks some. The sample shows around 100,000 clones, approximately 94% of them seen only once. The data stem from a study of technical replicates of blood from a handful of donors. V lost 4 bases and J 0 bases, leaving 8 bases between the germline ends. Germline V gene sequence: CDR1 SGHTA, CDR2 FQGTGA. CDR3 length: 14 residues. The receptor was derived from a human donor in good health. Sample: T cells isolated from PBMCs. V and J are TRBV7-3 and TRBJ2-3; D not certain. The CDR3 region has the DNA TGTGCCAGCAGCTCAGGCCTCAGCACAGATACGCAGTATTTT. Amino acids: CASSSGLSTDTQYF.